This TCR beta chain appears in the sequencing data of a study of blood T cell repertoires in COVID-19. Study background: Samples came from the United States, Italy and Spain, spanning acute and convalescent COVID-19. T cells, B-cell-depleted T cells, or PBMCs supplied cDNA or gDNA.

Trimming at V came to 2 bases and at J to 3 bases, leaving 4 bases not matched to a gene. The CDR3 contains 16 residues. Germline V gives CDR1 SGHDT, CDR2 YYEEEE. Authors' processing steps: Estimates of nucleated cell counts were drawn from the amplification of reference gene primers. Sequenced by immunoSEQ multiplex PCR; TCRdb stores in-frame clones only, minus some. V and J calls and clone size are as listed in that table; D and trimming were resolved from the DNA. The sample has roughly 170,000 clones; roughly 70% are singletons. Sequencing was carried out using peripheral blood. This TCR was sampled from a woman of 80 years or more with acute or convalescent COVID-19. The chain is built from TRBV5-6 and TRBJ1-5, with TRBD1 matching over 11 bases. In DNA form, the CDR3 reads TGTGCCAGCAGCTTATGGGACAGGGGGGCCAATCAGCCCCAGCATTTT. It translates to CASSLWDRGANQPQHF.